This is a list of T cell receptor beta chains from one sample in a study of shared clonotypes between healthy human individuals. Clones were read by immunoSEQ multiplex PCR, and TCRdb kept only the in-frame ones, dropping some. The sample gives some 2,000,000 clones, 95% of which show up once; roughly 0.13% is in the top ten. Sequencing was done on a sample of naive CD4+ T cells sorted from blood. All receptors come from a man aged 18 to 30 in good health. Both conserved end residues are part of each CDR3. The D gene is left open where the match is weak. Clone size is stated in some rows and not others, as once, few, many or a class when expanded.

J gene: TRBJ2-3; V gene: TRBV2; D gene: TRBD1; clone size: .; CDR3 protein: CASRDREGTTQYF; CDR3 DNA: TGTGCCAGCAGGGACAGGGAAGGCACTACGCAGTATTTT
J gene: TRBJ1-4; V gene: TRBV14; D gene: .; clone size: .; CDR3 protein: CASSQSRVELFF; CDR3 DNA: TGTGCCAGCAGCCAGAGCCGGGTGGAACTGTTTTTT
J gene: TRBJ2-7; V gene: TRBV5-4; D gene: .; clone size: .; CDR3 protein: CASSTQPYEQYF; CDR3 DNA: TGTGCCAGCAGCACCCAACCTTACGAGCAGTACTTC
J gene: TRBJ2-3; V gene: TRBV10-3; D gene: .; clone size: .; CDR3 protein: CAISESRATSTDTQYF; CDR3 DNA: TGTGCCATCAGTGAGTCCAGGGCGACTAGCACAGATACGCAGTATTTT
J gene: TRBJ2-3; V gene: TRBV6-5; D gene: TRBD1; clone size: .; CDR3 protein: CASRGTGLSEQYF; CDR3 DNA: TGTGCCAGCAGGGGGACAGGGCTTTCGGAGCAGTATTTT
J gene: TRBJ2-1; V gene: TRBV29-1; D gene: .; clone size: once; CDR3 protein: CSVVASVYNEQFF; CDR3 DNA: TGCAGCGTTGTGGCTAGCGTTTACAATGAGCAGTTCTTC
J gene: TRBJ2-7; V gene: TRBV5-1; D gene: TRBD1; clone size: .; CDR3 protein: CASRLGQGYYEQYF; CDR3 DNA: TGCGCCAGCCGCCTGGGACAGGGCTATTACGAGCAGTACTTC
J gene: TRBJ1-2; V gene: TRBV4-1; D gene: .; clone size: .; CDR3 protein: CASSQAGVELGYTF; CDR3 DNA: TGCGCCAGCAGCCAAGCGGGGGTGGAGTTAGGCTACACCTTC
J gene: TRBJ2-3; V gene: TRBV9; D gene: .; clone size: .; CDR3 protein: CASSREVDGTDTQYF; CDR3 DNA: TGTGCCAGCAGCCGCGAGGTGGACGGCACAGATACGCAGTATTTT
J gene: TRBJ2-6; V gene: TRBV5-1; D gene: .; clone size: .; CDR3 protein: CASNSGPGANVLTF; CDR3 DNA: TGCGCCAGCAATTCGGGGCCTGGGGCCAACGTCCTGACTTTC
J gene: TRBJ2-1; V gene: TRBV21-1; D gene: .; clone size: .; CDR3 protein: CASSKVGFTKLAGDEQFF; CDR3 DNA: TGTGCCAGCAGCAAAGTGGGGTTCACTAAGCTCGCAGGGGATGAGCAGTTCTTC
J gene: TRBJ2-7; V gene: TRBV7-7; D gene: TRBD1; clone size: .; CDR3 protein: CASSPGTGNYEQYF; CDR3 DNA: TGTGCTAGCAGCCCAGGGACAGGGAACTACGAGCAGTACTTC
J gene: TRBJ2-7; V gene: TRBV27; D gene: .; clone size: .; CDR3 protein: CASKYYLLGDYEQYF; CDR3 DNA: TGTGCCAGCAAATATTATCTCTTAGGGGACTACGAGCAGTACTTC
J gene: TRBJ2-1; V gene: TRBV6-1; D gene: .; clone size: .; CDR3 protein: CASSEGEWGQFF; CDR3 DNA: TGTGCCAGCAGTGAAGGCGAGTGGGGGCAGTTCTTC
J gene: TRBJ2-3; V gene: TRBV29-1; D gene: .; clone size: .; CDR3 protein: CSVSQGTSTDTQYF; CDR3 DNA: TGCAGCGTCTCCCAGGGAACTAGCACAGATACGCAGTATTTT
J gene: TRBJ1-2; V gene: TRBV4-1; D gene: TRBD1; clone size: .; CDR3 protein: CASSQPGQTYGYTF; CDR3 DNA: TGCGCCAGCAGCCAACCGGGACAGACCTATGGCTACACCTTC
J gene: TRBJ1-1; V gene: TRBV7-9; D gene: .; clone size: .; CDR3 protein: CASSLTGPEAFF; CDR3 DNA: TGTGCCAGCAGCTTAACCGGACCTGAAGCTTTCTTT
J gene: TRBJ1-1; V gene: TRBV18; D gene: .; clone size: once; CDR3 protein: CASSPGEEGGTEAFF; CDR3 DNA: TGTGCCAGCTCACCAGGAGAGGAGGGGGGGACTGAAGCTTTCTTT
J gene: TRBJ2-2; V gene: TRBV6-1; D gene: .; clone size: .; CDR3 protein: CASSERTLNTGELFF; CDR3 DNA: TGTGCCAGCAGTGAACGAACATTGAACACCGGGGAGCTGTTTTTT
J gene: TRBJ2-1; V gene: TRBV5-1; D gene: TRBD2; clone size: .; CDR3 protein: CASSPSGSHYNEQFF; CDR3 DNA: TGCGCCAGCAGCCCCAGCGGGAGTCACTACAATGAGCAGTTCTTC
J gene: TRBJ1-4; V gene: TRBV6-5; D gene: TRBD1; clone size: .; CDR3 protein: CASRGTGVKLFF; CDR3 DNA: TGTGCCAGCAGGGGGACAGGGGTAAAACTGTTTTTT
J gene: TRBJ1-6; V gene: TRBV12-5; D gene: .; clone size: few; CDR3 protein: CASGQGGRSPLHF; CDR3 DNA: TGTGCTAGTGGTCAGGGAGGAAGGTCACCCCTCCACTTT
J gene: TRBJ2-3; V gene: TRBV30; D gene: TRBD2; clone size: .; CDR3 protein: CAWGRRGGPTDTQYF; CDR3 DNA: TGTGCCTGGGGCAGGCGGGGGGGGCCCACAGATACGCAGTATTTT
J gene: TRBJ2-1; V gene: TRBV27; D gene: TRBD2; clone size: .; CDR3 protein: CASSLTGGKYNEQFF; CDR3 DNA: TGTGCCAGCAGTTTAACCGGGGGGAAATACAATGAGCAGTTCTTC
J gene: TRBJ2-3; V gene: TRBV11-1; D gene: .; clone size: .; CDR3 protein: CASSLAGSLSTDTQYF; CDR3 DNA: TGTGCCAGCAGCTTAGCCGGGAGCCTTAGCACAGATACGCAGTATTTT
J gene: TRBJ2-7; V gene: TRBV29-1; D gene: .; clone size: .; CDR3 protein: CSVALGNPPYEQYF; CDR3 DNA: TGCAGCGTTGCCTTGGGCAACCCACCCTACGAGCAGTACTTC
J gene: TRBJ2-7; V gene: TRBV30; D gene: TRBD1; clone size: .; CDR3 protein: CAWSTGGAPEQYF; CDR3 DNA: TGTGCCTGGAGTACAGGGGGCGCCCCCGAGCAGTACTTC
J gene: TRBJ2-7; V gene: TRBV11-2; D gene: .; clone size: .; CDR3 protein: CASSLARGGSYEQYF; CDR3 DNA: TGTGCCAGCAGCTTAGCGCGTGGCGGTTCCTACGAGCAGTACTTC
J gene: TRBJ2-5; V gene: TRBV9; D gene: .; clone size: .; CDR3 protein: CASSVDGQLAGETQYF; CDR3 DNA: TGTGCCAGCAGCGTAGATGGTCAACTCGCGGGAGAGACCCAGTACTTC
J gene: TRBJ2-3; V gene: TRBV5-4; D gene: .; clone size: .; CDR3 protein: CASSLQRVSTDTQYF; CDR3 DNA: TGTGCCAGCAGCTTGCAGAGGGTGAGCACAGATACGCAGTATTTT
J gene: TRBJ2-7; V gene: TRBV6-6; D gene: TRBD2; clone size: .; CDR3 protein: CASSGQTSRSYEQYF; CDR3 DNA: TGTGCCAGCAGTGGTCAGACTAGCCGCTCCTACGAGCAGTACTTC
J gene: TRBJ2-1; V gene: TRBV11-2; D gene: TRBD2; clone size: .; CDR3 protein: CASSQGASGRGSSYNEQFF; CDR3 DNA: TGTGCCAGCAGCCAAGGGGCTAGCGGGAGGGGAAGCTCCTACAATGAGCAGTTCTTC